Reported below is one T cell receptor (beta chain). Its cognate antigen has yet to be identified. Base-call qualities are not available, and no considerably larger clone is one nucleotide away. The entire isolated RNA was reverse transcribed using the High Capacity cDNA Reverse Transcription Kit, and thus expressed TCRB transcripts were sequenced. Deep immunoSEQ sequencing was performed on naive, central memory and regulatory T cell samples, with an average of roughly 3.5 million total reads per sample. Sorted cells were lysed in RLT buffer and RNA was extracted with DNase-treated RNeasy Micro or Mini kits, depending on cell number. To prevent cross-contamination, each cell subset was processed individually, whereas patient and healthy donor samples were processed jointly. Using the immunoSEQ multiplex PCR, TCRB sequences were amplified from cDNA into 87-bp fragments spanning the CDR3 region. Sequencing of the amplicons was performed on the Illumina HiSeq platform. The original pipeline was this. Synthetic template baselines were used to correct PCR bias computationally, reads within Hamming distance 2 were collapsed together, and singletons that could not be merged were discarded. By aligning reads against IMGT, V, D and J genes, CDR3 length, and insertions or deletions at six rearrangement sites were assigned. Within each subset, clonotype counts were normalized to sorted cell number, and only after that were true diversity and Gini coefficients computed with the tcR R package. Repertoire sharing was quantified using the overlap coefficient calculated on TCRB nucleotide sequences. Imported from immuneACCESS, the table was reduced by TCRdb to in-frame sequences with V and J called. These copies leave out some clones; in studies compared against another copy, an unresolved V gene accounts for under half, and the cause of the remainder is not known. D and trimming were read from the DNA, whereas the V and J calls and clone size are those reported in that table. The sample yields about 160,000 clones; 6.5% to 8.5% were counted once. Of the sample, 0.45% to 0.55% is held by the ten largest clones.

Each donor gave one peripheral blood draw, roughly 120 mL on average, collected into heparinised tubes. Naive, central memory, regulatory and stem cell-like memory CD4+ T cells were sorted on a BD FACSAria II using a panel including CD45RO, CCR7, CD25, CD127, CD95 and CD27. A purity above 98% was achieved for all sorted populations. PBMCs were separated immediately by Lymphoprep density gradient centrifugation and were stained directly, without being cultured. To minimize batch effects, samples were stained and sorted in pairs, one healthy donor with one patient per experiment. The data originate from a study of beta chain features in type 1 diabetes (dated by TCRdb to 2016 to 2019). Regarding the research as a whole: Mean age, gender distribution, total cell number and subset yield did not differ between patients and healthy donors. A total of roughly 99,000,000 sorted cells were examined across all samples, and the number of cells per subset was strongly correlated with RNA yield. The study compared TCRB repertoires of sorted circulating CD4+ T cell subsets between recently diagnosed type 1 diabetes patients and matched healthy donors. Whereas all 30 or so donors provided naive and central memory subsets, regulatory and stem cell-like memory subsets were isolated from just 8 patients and roughly 8 healthy donors.

Overall study outcomes, separate from this receptor: The naive, central memory and regulatory TCRB repertoires appeared to resemble one another more closely among patients than among healthy donors. Because cDNA rather than genomic DNA was sequenced, highly expressing activated cells could have been over-represented, although no difference in activation and CD3 levels was found between groups. A moderate but significant shortening of TCRB CDR3 length was observed in type 1 diabetes patients in all four CD4+ subsets. HLA sub-analyses involved small numbers of individuals, so any influence of HLA type on TCRB rearrangement remained unresolved. PCR might favor shorter templates, but patient and control samples were amplified and corrected together, so any skew would affect both groups equally. Fewer insertions and more nucleotide deletions at VDJ recombination sites were observed in patients with type 1 diabetes, implying thymic rearrangement abnormalities.

The source of this sequence is a woman aged 18-35 years with type 1 diabetes. The sequenced material came from central memory CD4+ T cells from blood.

The nucleotides are TGTGCCAGCAGCTTAGAGGCAGGGGGAAGTTCAGATACGCAGTATTTT. Its product reads: CASSLEAGGSSDTQYF. The chain joins TRBV7-9 to TRBJ2-3; 7 junctional bases match TRBD1. Trimming accounts for 1 base at V and 4 bases at J, while the number of junction bases matched to no gene is 8. From the cysteine through the phenylalanine, the CDR3 covers 16 amino acids. Here the CDR3 DNA is all that survives: 48 bases in frame from base 1. Based on the germline V gene (reference sequence), the CDR1 and CDR2 sequences are SEHNR and FQNEAQ.